The 18 T cell receptor beta chains given below trace back to one sample, sequenced in a study of T cell responses to AZD1222 COVID-19 vaccine listed by TCRdb under 2021. What the time point label conveys for this sample: about 28 days (+/-7) after the second vaccine dose. The method was the immunoSEQ multiplex PCR assay. Drawn from immuneACCESS, this table holds only the in-frame rearrangements with V and J called that TCRdb kept. Clones are partly lost; checked studies trace under half to an unresolved V gene and leave the rest unexplained. Within this sample are around 84,000 clones, with roughly 85% of them counted one time only. Together, the top ten hold about 9.4% of the sample. Sequencing used peripheral blood, obtained 28 days after the second AZD1222 dose. The source of these receptors is an adult who received the AZD1222 COVID-19 vaccine.

J is TRBJ1-3 and V is TRBV18; 8 bases align to TRBD1. Germline values: CDR1 KGHSH, CDR2 LQKENI. V trimming: 5 bases; J trimming: 4 bases; junction bases outside the gene matches: 7. The CDR3 contains 15 residues. CDR3 coding DNA: TGTGCCAGCTCATTCTCCGGGACAGGAGGAAACACCATATATTTT. This sequence encodes CASSFSGTGGNTIYF.

V usage is TRBV6-5 and J usage is TRBJ1-2; the D is unclear. The CDR3 covers 12 residues. Germline V gene data show CDR1 as MNHEY and CDR2 as SVGAGI. V lost 7 bases and J lost 4, with 10 bases in between. The CDR3 loop is CASMTLAYGYTF. The CDR3 DNA sequence: TGTGCCAGCATGACTCTTGCCTATGGCTACACCTTC.

The chain uses TRBV11-2 and TRBJ1-6; unclear D gene. This CDR3 spans 16 amino acids. Germline V gene data show CDR1 as SGHAT and CDR2 as FQNNGV. V was pared by 0 bases and J by 8 bases, with 14 bases between. Written as DNA, the CDR3 is TGTGCCAGCAGCTTAGATGGAGGAGGGTCCGATTCACCCCTCCACTTT. This encodes CASSLDGGGSDSPLHF. The variable domain in full, completed from reference TRBV11-2 and TRBJ1-6, reads EAGVAQSPRYKIIEKRQSVAFWCNPISGHATLYWYQQILGQGPKLLIQFQNNGVVDDSQLPKDRFSAERLKGVDSTLKIQPAKLEDSAVYLCASSLDGGGSDSPLHFGNGTRLTVT.

The V and J genes are TRBV5-6 and TRBJ1-2; D remains unclear. This CDR3 region has 16 residues. The V gene's germline CDR1 is SGHDT and CDR2 YYEEEE. Between the trimmed V and J ends, which lost 0 bases and 4 bases, there was a span of 16 bases. The CDR3, as DNA: TGTGCCAGCAGCTTGGCCTGGGAGTACAGTGGCTATGGCTACACCTTC. Protein sequence: CASSLAWEYSGYGYTF.

V and J are TRBV28 and TRBJ2-1; D is ambiguous. Germline CDR1 and CDR2: MDHEN and SYDVKM. V was cut by 6 bases and J by 9 bases, with 12 bases left in between. This CDR3 spans 12 amino acids. The CDR3 region has the DNA TGTGCCAGCAGCTCCCCCCGTCTTGAGCAGTTCTTC. Amino acids: CASSSPRLEQFF. The complete variable domain, with remaining parts taken from reference TRBV28 and TRBJ2-1, reads DVKVTQSSRYLVKRTGEKVFLECVQDMDHENMFWYRQDPGLGLRLIYFSYDVKMKEKGDIPEGYSVSREKKERFSLILESASTNQTSMYLCASSSPRLEQFFGPGTRLTVL.

The chain is built from TRBV28 and TRBJ2-5; D possibly uses TRBD1 or TRBD2 (5 bases each). CDR3 length: 13 amino acids. Germline V gives CDR1 MDHEN, CDR2 SYDVKM. V dropped 0 bases and J dropped 4 bases, with 6 bases sitting between them. The CDR3 loop reads CASSLWGRETQYF. In nucleotides, the CDR3 is TGTGCCAGCAGTTTATGGGGACGAGAGACCCAGTACTTC.

The V and J genes are TRBV12-3 or TRBV12-4 and TRBJ2-7; D gene unclear. This CDR3 spans 9 amino acids. In DNA, the CDR3 is TGTGGGGTTGCCTACGAGCAGTACTTC. This sequence encodes CGVAYEQYF.

This clone is a singleton in its sample. This chain uses TRBV9 with TRBJ1-6; D is unresolved. The CDR3 runs to 14 residues. Germline CDR1 reads SGDLS; CDR2 reads YYNGEE. V was shortened by 0 bases and J by 5 bases, with 6 bases between the two germline ends. CDR3 in DNA: TGTGCCAGCAGCGTAGGAATAGATAATTCACCCCTCCACTTT. Translated, it gives CASSVGIDNSPLHF.

The chain uses TRBV6-2 or TRBV6-3 and TRBJ2-7; the D is unclear. Trimming took off 5 bases at V and 2 bases at J, with 13 bases between the two ends. CDR1 and CDR2 from the germline V gene are MNHEY and SVGEGT. This CDR3 has 14 amino acids. The CDR3 coding sequence is TGTGCCAGCAGTCTTGGACGTGGAGCCTACGAGCAGTACTTC. This gives the protein CASSLGRGAYEQYF.

The chain joins TRBV6-5 to TRBJ1-3; 8 nucleotides match TRBD1. This CDR3 is 15 amino acids long. V dropped 6 bases and J dropped 0; count of bases not matched to a gene: 4. Germline V gives CDR1 MNHEY, CDR2 SVGAGI. For the CDR3, the DNA is TGTGCCAGCAGCTACAGGGGGACCTCTGGAAACACCATATATTTT. It encodes CASSYRGTSGNTIYF.

This clone was recorded once. V and J are TRBV11-3 and TRBJ2-2, with D tentatively TRBD2 (5 bases). Germline V CDR1 and CDR2: SGHNT, YENEEA. V lost 1 base to trimming and J lost 0 bases, with 9 bases between them. The CDR3 spans 16 residues. This CDR3 is CASSLGAGANTGELFF. In nucleotides, the CDR3 is TGTGCCAGCAGCTTAGGCGCCGGGGCGAACACCGGGGAGCTGTTTTTT.

V gene TRBV28 combines with J gene TRBJ2-5; a weak D match, TRBD2 (7 bases). CDR1 is MDHEN and CDR2 is SYDVKM in the germline V gene. The CDR3 contains 15 residues. V dropped 6 bases and J dropped 7 bases, with 21 bases sitting between them. CDR3 sequence: CASRGQGGGRGTQYF. The CDR3 DNA reads as TGTGCCAGCAGGGGCCAGGGAGGGGGGCGGGGGACCCAGTACTTC.

With regard to this clone: Other DNA sequences in this sample translate to the same CDR3. The V call is TRBV3-1 (or the pseudogene TRBV3-2), the J call TRBJ1-2; D unclear. The CDR3 consists of 11 residues. Germline values: CDR1 LGHDT, CDR2 YNNKEL (reference sequence). The germline V and J ends were trimmed by 4 bases and 11 bases, with 11 bases remaining between them. This CDR3 is CASSPGRGYTF. CDR3 coding DNA: TGTGCCAGCAGCCCCGGGCGTGGTTACACCTTC.

The rearrangement joins TRBV7-9 to TRBJ1-2; D is ambiguous. V was cut by 3 bases and J by 4 bases, with 18 bases left in between. Germline CDR1 is SEHNR and CDR2 is FQNEAQ (reference sequence). The CDR3 length is 16 residues. DNA of the CDR3: TGTGCCAGCAGCTTTTCCCAATCGCCGGGAAGCTATGGCTACACCTTC. Encoded protein: CASSFSQSPGSYGYTF.

The gene calls are TRBV7-6 and TRBJ2-7, with TRBD1 matching 9 bases. The trim removed 1 base at V and 3 bases at J, leaving 4 bases unmatched. The germline gives CDR1 SGHVS, CDR2 FNYEAQ. The CDR3 length is 15 residues. CDR3 in DNA: TGTGCCAGCAGCTTAGAGACAGGGGGAAACTACGAGCAGTACTTC. As protein: CASSLETGGNYEQYF.

The chain couples TRBV28 to TRBJ1-1; TRBD1 agrees at 9 bases. The CDR3 has 15 residues. J lost 1 base, V lost 5 bases, and 5 bases had no gene match. Germline V gene data show CDR1 as MDHEN and CDR2 as SYDVKM. The CDR3 nucleotides read TGTGCCAGCAGTAACGGACAGGGGAAGAACACTGAAGCTTTCTTT. Translated: CASSNGQGKNTEAFF.

V is TRBV6-6 and J is TRBJ1-3, with no clear D. The germline V gene has CDR1 MNHNY and CDR2 SVGAGI (reference sequence). The CDR3 has 16 residues. V gave up 3 bases and J gave up 0 bases, with 12 bases separating them. The CDR3 DNA follows: TGTGCCAGCAGTTATGGGTCGTCCAGCTCTGGAAACACCATATATTTT. Translating gives CASSYGSSSSGNTIYF.

This clone was seen just once. This chain connects TRBV20-1 to TRBJ2-1, with D possibly TRBD2 on 6 matching bases. V lost 5 bases, J lost 4 bases, and 18 bases lay in between. CDR1 and CDR2 from the germline V gene are DFQATT and SNEGSKA (reference sequence). The CDR3 is 15 residues long. The CDR3 loop reads CSAGAWDWSYNEQFF. Here the CDR3 DNA reads TGCAGTGCTGGTGCATGGGACTGGAGTTACAATGAGCAGTTCTTC.